These T cell receptor beta chains were read from a single sample in a study of CD8+ T cells in alopecia areata. The table came from immunoSEQ multiplex PCR; TCRdb's copy has only in-frame clones and leaves some out. Of over 250,000 clones detected, 60% appear once; the ten largest clones hold 0.9% to 0.95%. The material was CD4+ T cells sorted from blood, obtained around week 54, from a patient treated with tofacitinib. The receptor set was obtained from a human donor with alopecia areata. The CDR3 runs from the conserved cysteine through the conserved F or W. Some rows have no size entry. The others give once, few or many, or a class for an expanded clone.

J | V | size | CDR3
TRBJ2-7 | TRBV30 | NA | CAYRQGSYEQYF
TRBJ2-3 | TRBV5-1 | NA | CASSAQGPVSTDTQYF
TRBJ1-6 | TRBV4-1 | NA | CASSQDRFSPLHF
TRBJ2-6 | TRBV29-1 | NA | CSVELRSSGANVLTF
TRBJ2-7 | TRBV5-1 | NA | CASSVPRGDRVYEQYF
TRBJ2-6 | TRBV6-5 | NA | CASSYSSGANVLTF
TRBJ1-1 | TRBV15 | NA | CATSSLNRGAFF
TRBJ2-1 | TRBV9 | NA | CASSPRDRGREGEQFF
TRBJ2-5 | TRBV5-1 | NA | CASSLPREYETQYF
TRBJ2-1 | TRBV9 | NA | CASSASGSSYNEQFF
TRBJ2-2 | TRBV29-1 | NA | CSVFGRGASNTGELFF
TRBJ2-5 | TRBV11-1 | NA | CASSNVGAAGETQYF
TRBJ1-2 | TRBV29-1 | NA | CSVGQGVSPYGYTF
TRBJ2-2 | TRBV19 | few | CASSTSGINTGELFF
TRBJ2-1 | TRBV29-1 | NA | CSVESSSGGAREQFF
TRBJ2-7 | TRBV7-6 | NA | CASSPVRILSSYEQYF
TRBJ2-2 | TRBV11-2 | few | CASSPRTSSRVLFF